The 19 T cell receptor delta chains below all came from one sample that was sequenced in a study of gamma-delta T cells after stem cell transplantation. TCRdb called clones anew from the RT-PCR reads with CATT. This table holds about 2,800 delta-chain clones, around 21% found once. The sequenced sample consisted of gamma-delta T cells. All receptors derive from a human donor. It is not recorded whose cells these are; they may come from a transplant donor.

By share of the sample, this clone is medium-sized (0.01 to 0.1%). The chain combines TRDV2 with TRDJ1; 8 nucleotides align to TRDD3. Per germline, CDR1 GEAIGNYY and CDR2 EKD. The CDR3 covers 17 residues. The V and J ends lost 3 bases and 0 bases, in that order; junction bases with no gene match: 11. CDR3 residues: CACDVVLGVQYTDKLIF. Here the CDR3 DNA reads TGTGCCTGTGACGTCGTACTGGGGGTTCAGTACACCGATAAACTCATCTTT.

This clone has only a few counts. A much larger clone sits a single nucleotide away, making a read error possible. This rearrangement joins TRDV2 to TRDJ1, with TRDD3 matching 8 bases. Germline CDR1 reads GEAIGNYY; CDR2 reads EKD. The CDR3 has 19 amino acids. The CDR3: CACNTVGGTGGSYTDKLIF. CDR3 DNA sequence: TGTGCCTGTAACACCGTAGGGGGTACTGGGGGGTCGTACACCGATAAACTCATCTTT.

The chain has TRDV2 and TRDJ1; 10 bases map to TRDD3. CDR3 length: 22 amino acids. Germline V lookup: CDR1 GEAIGNYY, CDR2 EKD. Germline trimming cut 6 bases from V and 0 bases from J; bases unmatched to any gene: 27. The CDR3 spells CACYPLRPPPTLGDIDTDKLIF. DNA of the CDR3: TGTGCCTGTTACCCCCTACGTCCCCCTCCTACCCTGGGGGATATCGACACCGATAAACTCATCTTT.

There are a few counts of this clone. TCRdb lists the protein of a much larger clone for this DNA, which differs at residue 12, so this is likely a read error; the protein given here is translated from the DNA itself. The V and J genes are TRDV2 and TRDJ1; the match to TRDD3 covers 7 bases. This CDR3 region has 19 residues. Germline-derived CDR1 and CDR2 are GEAIGNYY and EKD. Germline trimming cut 0 bases from V and 0 bases from J; bases unmatched to any gene: 15. The CDR3 nucleotides are TGTGCCTGTGACACCTTACCGAGTACTGGGGATATGTACACCGATAAACTCATCTTT. It translates to CACDTLPSTGDMYTDKLIF.

This clone has more than one count but fewer than ten. A read error likely explains this, since a far larger clone differs by one base. The chain uses TRDV2 and TRDJ1; 13 bases are shared with TRDD3. From germline, CDR1 is GEAIGNYY and CDR2 EKD. CDR3 length: 23 residues. V shed 0 bases and J 1 base; nucleotides not matched to a gene: 22. The CDR3 DNA reads as TGTGCCTGTGACACCCTCGGGCCCCCCTTACTGGGGGATACGCTTCAGTCCACCGATAAACTCATCTTT. Protein product: CACDTLGPPLLGDTLQSTDKLIF.

The chain links TRDV2 to TRDJ1; TRDD3 aligns across 11 bases. V shed 2 bases, J shed 4 bases, and the junction held 8 bases outside the gene matches. The germline V gene encodes CDR1 GEAIGNYY and CDR2 EKD. There are 16 residues in the CDR3. The DNA of the CDR3 is TGTGCCTGTGACAGCGTACTGGGGGATAGAGGCGATAAACTCATCTTT. This encodes CACDSVLGDRGDKLIF.

This clone has only a few counts. One base away lies a much larger clone, so this may be a sequencing read error. Other nucleotide sequences from this sample produce the same CDR3. The rearrangement uses TRDV2 and TRDJ1; TRDD3 matches at 9 bases. Germline V lookup: CDR1 GEAIGNYY, CDR2 EKD. The CDR3 loop spans 16 amino acids. The CDR3 reads CACDYILGENTDKLIF. In DNA form, the CDR3 reads TGTGCCTGTGACTATATACTGGGGGAAAACACAGATAAACTCATCTTT.

This clone is categorized as medium-sized (0.01 to 0.1%). This specimen includes other DNA sequences encoding the same CDR3. The chain recombines TRDV2 with TRDJ1, with TRDD3 identical over 9 bases. Germline lookup yields CDR1 GEAIGNYY and CDR2 EKD. This CDR3 is 15 amino acids long. V gave up 2 bases and J gave up 0 bases; unmatched junction bases: 3. CDR3 amino acids: CACDKLGDYTDKLIF. The CDR3 coding sequence is TGTGCCTGTGACAAGCTGGGGGATTACACCGATAAACTCATCTTT.

In its sample, this clone ranks as medium-sized. This chain joins TRDV2 and TRDJ1, with TRDD3 identical over 9 bases. CDR1 and CDR2 (germline): GEAIGNYY, EKD. CDR3 length: 16 amino acids. Germline trimming cut 2 bases from V and 1 base from J; bases unmatched to any gene: 7. The CDR3 DNA sequence: TGTGCCTGTGACAACCTCTGGGGGATGACCACCGATAAACTCATCTTT. It translates to CACDNLWGMTTDKLIF.

This clone has a handful of counts. This sequence is one base from a far larger clone and is likely a read error. Other nucleotide sequences from this sample produce the same CDR3. The rearrangement links TRDV2 to TRDJ1; 8 bases fit TRDD3. This CDR3 has 20 residues. Germline V gene sequence: CDR1 GEAIGNYY, CDR2 EKD. CDR3 nucleotides: TGTGCCTGTGACGCCGTCGGGGGGACTGGGGGTCTTTTAGACACCGATAAACTTATCTTT. Translating it yields CACDAVGGTGGLLDTDKLIF.

This clone is termed medium-sized. The chain is built from TRDV2 and TRDJ1; 11 bases map to TRDD3. The CDR3 runs 15 residues. V was pared by 3 bases and J by 3 bases, with 5 bases of the junction left unmatched. Looked up from germline, CDR1 is GEAIGNYY and CDR2 is EKD. The CDR3 coding sequence is TGTGCCTGTGACCCACTGGGGGATAGACCCGATAAACTCATCTTT. It specifies CACDPLGDRPDKLIF.

Regarding this clone: A much larger clone sits a single nucleotide away, making a read error possible. The V call is TRDV2, the J call TRDJ1; 10 positions agree with TRDD3. CDR3 length equals 17 residues. The V gene's germline CDR1 is GEAIGNYY and CDR2 EKD. The CDR3 loop reads CACDTLGGYPNTDRLIF. In DNA form, the CDR3 reads TGTGCCTGTGACACTCTTGGGGGATACCCAAACACCGATAGACTCATCTTT.

A note on this clone: One base separates it from a far larger clone, so it is likely a read error. Additional DNA sequences in this sample encode the identical CDR3. This rearrangement joins TRDV2 to TRDJ2, with 7 positions matching TRDD3. The CDR3 runs 17 residues. Germline CDR1 and CDR2: GEAIGNYY and EKD. CDR3 protein: CACSPTGDLKFSAQLFF. The DNA for the CDR3 is TGTGCCTGTTCCCCGACTGGGGACCTCAAATTCTCAGCCCAACTCTTCTTT.

Comments on this clone: TCRdb lists the protein of a much larger clone for this DNA, which differs at residue 8, so this is likely a read error; the protein given here is translated from the DNA itself. The V gene is TRDV2, the J gene TRDJ2; TRDD3 aligns across 10 bases. CDR1 is GEAIGNYY, CDR2 EKD, per germline. This CDR3 comprises 19 residues. The V and J ends lost 0 bases and 6 bases, in that order; junction bases with no gene match: 15. The CDR3 region is CACDTLRDGGYSGAAQLFF. In DNA form, the CDR3 reads TGTGCCTGTGACACCCTCCGAGATGGGGGATACAGCGGGGCAGCACAACTCTTCTTT.

With respect to this clone: This likely reflects a read error, since a far larger clone is one base away. The same CDR3 is also encoded by other DNA sequences in this sample. V gene TRDV2 combines with J gene TRDJ1; no reliable D call. The CDR3 loop spans 15 amino acids. The germline gives CDR1 GEAIGNYY, CDR2 EKD. With 3 bases removed from V and 2 bases from J, the gap between germline ends came to 15 bases. The CDR3 here is CACDAVLAKTDKLIF. The DNA of the CDR3 is TGTGCCTGTGACGCCGTCCTGGCGAAAACCGATAAACTCATCTTT.

As concerns this clone: One base away lies a much larger clone, so this may be a sequencing read error. The sample contains more than one DNA sequence encoding this CDR3. The gene calls are TRDV2 and TRDJ1; 9 positions match TRDD3. With 4 bases clipped from V and 5 bases from J, the junction kept 22 bases outside the gene matches. The CDR3 has 19 amino acids. Germline lookup yields CDR1 GEAIGNYY and CDR2 EKD. CDR3 sequence reads: CACENLSVLGDSRTDKLIF. CDR3 coding DNA: TGTGCCTGTGAGAACCTTTCCGTACTGGGGGACTCGAGGACGGATAAACTCATCTTT.

By sample fraction, this clone is medium-sized. V is TRDV2 and J is TRDJ1, with 7 bases identical to TRDD3. The CDR3 runs 16 residues. V trimming: 4 bases; J trimming: 0 bases; junction bases outside the gene matches: 10. CDR1 is GEAIGNYY and CDR2 is EKD in the germline V gene. CDR3 DNA: TGTGCCTGTGATTCAATCGGGGATATGGACACCGATAAACTCATCTTT. Amino acid sequence: CACDSIGDMDTDKLIF.

Points on this clone: With a much larger clone just one base away, this may be a read error. The chain joins TRDV2 to TRDJ1, with 7 nucleotides matching TRDD3. From germline, CDR1 is GEAIGNYY and CDR2 EKD. The CDR3 has 22 amino acids. Here the CDR3 DNA reads TGTGCCTGTGACACCGTAGCTGGGGGCCAGCTTCAAGCATCTTTGTACACCGATAAACGCATCTTT. Protein product: CACDTVAGGQLQASLYTDKRIF.

This clone was picked up a small number of times. The chain recombines TRDV2 with TRDJ1; possible D gene TRDD3, 6 bases. The CDR3 is 20 residues long. Trimming took off 0 bases at V and 0 bases at J, with 25 bases between the two ends. The V gene's germline CDR1 is GEAIGNYY and CDR2 EKD. DNA of the CDR3: TGTGCCTGTGACACCGTAAAATTGGGGGGTACGCCGTCGTACACCGATAAACTCATCTTT. Encoded protein: CACDTVKLGGTPSYTDKLIF.